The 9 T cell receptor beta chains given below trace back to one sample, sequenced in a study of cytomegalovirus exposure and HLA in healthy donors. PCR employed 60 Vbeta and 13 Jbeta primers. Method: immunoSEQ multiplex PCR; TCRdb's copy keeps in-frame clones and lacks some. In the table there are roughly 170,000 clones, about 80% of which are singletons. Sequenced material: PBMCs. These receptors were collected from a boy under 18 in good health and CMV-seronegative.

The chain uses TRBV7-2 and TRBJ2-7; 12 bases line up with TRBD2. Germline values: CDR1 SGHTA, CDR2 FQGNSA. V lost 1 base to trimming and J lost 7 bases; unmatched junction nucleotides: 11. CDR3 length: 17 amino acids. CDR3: CASSLDWTSGNAGEQYF. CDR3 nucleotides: TGTGCCAGCAGCTTAGACTGGACTAGCGGGAACGCGGGGGAGCAGTACTTC.

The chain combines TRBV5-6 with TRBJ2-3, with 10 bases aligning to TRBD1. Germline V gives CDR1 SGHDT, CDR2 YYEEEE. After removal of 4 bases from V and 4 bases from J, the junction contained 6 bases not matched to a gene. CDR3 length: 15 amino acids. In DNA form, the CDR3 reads TGTGCCAGCAGCCTCCGGGACAGGGGACCAGATACGCAGTATTTT. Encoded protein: CASSLRDRGPDTQYF.

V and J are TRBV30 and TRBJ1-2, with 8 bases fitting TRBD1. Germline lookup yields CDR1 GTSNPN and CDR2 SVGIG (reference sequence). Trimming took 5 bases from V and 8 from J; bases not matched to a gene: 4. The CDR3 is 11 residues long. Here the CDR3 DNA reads TGTGCCTGGGAGACAGGGGTCGGCTACACCTTC. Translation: CAWETGVGYTF.

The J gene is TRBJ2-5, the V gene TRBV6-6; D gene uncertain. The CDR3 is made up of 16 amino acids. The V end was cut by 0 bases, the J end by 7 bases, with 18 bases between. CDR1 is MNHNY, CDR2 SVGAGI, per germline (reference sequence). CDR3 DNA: TGTGCCAGCAGTTACTCGAGCCCCCGCAATGATGTGACCCAGTACTTC. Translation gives CASSYSSPRNDVTQYF.

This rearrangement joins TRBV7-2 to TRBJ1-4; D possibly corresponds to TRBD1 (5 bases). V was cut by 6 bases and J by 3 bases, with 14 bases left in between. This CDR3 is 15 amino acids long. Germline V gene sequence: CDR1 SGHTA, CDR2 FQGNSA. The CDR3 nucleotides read TGTGCCAGCAGGAAGGGTCAGGGTGCTAATGAAAAACTGTTTTTT. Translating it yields CASRKGQGANEKLFF.

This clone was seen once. CDR3 region: CASSVEGSAGANVLTF. In DNA form, the CDR3 reads TGTGCCAGCAGTGTAGAGGGATCGGCTGGGGCCAACGTCCTGACTTTC. The rearrangement uses TRBV2 and TRBJ2-6, with a possible D match to TRBD2 (5 bases). CDR3 length equals 16 residues. Germline loops: CDR1 SNHLY, CDR2 FYNNEI. Trimming removed 4 bases at V and 2 bases at J, with 12 bases between.

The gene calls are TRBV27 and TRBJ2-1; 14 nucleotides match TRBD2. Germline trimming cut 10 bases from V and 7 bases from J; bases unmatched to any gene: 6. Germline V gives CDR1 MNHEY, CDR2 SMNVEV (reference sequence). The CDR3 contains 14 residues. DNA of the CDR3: TGTGCCACCGCGACTAGCGGGGGGGCAAATGAGCAGTTCTTC. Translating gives CATATSGGANEQFF.

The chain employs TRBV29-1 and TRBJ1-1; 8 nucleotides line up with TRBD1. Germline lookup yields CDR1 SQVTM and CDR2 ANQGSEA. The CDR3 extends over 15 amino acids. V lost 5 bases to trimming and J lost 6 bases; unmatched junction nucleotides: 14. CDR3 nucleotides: TGCAGCGTTCGCAACAGACAGGGGACGGAAGCTGAAGCTTTCTTT. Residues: CSVRNRQGTEAEAFF.

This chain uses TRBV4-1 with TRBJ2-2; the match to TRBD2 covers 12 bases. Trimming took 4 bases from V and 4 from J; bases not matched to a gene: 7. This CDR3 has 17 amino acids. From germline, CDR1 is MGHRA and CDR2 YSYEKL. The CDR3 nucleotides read TGCGCCAGCAGCCGGCGACTAGCGGGAGAGGGCACCGGGGAGCTGTTTTTT. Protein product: CASSRRLAGEGTGELFF.